Listed here are 28 T cell receptor beta chains from one sample, sequenced in a study of molecular identifiers for immune sequencing clone quantification. TCRdb passed the PCR reads through MiXCR, listing each CDR3 protein once. This table has about 640,000 distinct CDR3 sequences, 20% appearing once. Sequencing was done on a sample of naive CD8+ T cells from blood, with Jurkat cell RNA spiked in. Documented subset: FACS-sorted CD8+CD4-CCR7+CD45RA+ naive T cells. Receptors were obtained from a human donor in good health. Some libraries in this study had Jurkat cell RNA spiked in.

This clonotype has a count of ten or more. The chain combines TRBV30 with TRBJ2-1; D unclear. CDR3 length: 13 amino acids. Trimming took 0 bases from V and 4 from J, leaving 7 bases between them. Germline CDR1 is GTSNPN and CDR2 is SVGIG (reference sequence). The CDR3 bases are TGTGCCTGGAGTGTCATAAAGTACAATGAGCAGTTCTTC. Its translation: CAWSVIKYNEQFF.

A remark on this clonotype: A much larger clone lies one base from this, so it may be a read error. This CDR3 reads CASSRTDMNTEALF. DNA for the CDR3: TGTGCCAGCAGCCGGACAGATATGAACACTGAAGCTCTCTTT. The V gene is TRBV7-9, the J gene TRBJ1-1; TRBD1 might be the D (6 bases). CDR1 and CDR2 (germline): SEHNR, FQNEAQ (reference sequence). The CDR3 loop spans 14 amino acids. Full variable domain (outside the CDR3, taken from reference TRBV7-9 and TRBJ1-1): DTGVSQNPRHKITKRGQNVTFRCDPISEHNRLYWYRQTLGQGPEFLTYFQNEAQLEKSRLLSDRFSAERPKGSFSTLEIQRTEQGDSAMYLCASSRTDMNTEALFGQGTRLTVV.

This clonotype was counted ten times or more. The chain joins TRBV7-6 to TRBJ2-7; D not resolved. Between the trimmed V and J ends, which lost 4 bases and 4 bases, there was a span of 11 bases. Germline CDR1 is SGHVS and CDR2 is FNYEAQ. The CDR3 runs 13 residues. DNA for the CDR3: TGTGCCAGCAGCTCCACCGGAATGTACGAGCAGTACTTC. The encoded protein is CASSSTGMYEQYF.

In regard to this clonotype: This may be a read error, as it is one base from a much larger clone. The rearrangement joins TRBV7-6 to TRBJ2-3; weak D call: TRBD2 (6 bases). V dropped 5 bases and J dropped 3 bases, with 12 bases sitting between them. This CDR3 is 14 amino acids long. Germline-derived CDR1 and CDR2 are SGHVS and FNYEAQ. The CDR3, as DNA: TGTGCCAGCAGCCAGTACGGGGGAACAGATACGCAGTATTTT. This codes for CASSQYGGTDTQYF.

The CDR3 DNA reads as TGCAGTGCTAGAGGTTTGGGGGAGACCTACAATGAGCAGTTCTTC. This translates into CSARGLGETYNEQFF. J is TRBJ2-1 and V is TRBV20-1; D may be TRBD1 or TRBD2 (5 bases each). Germline V gene sequence: CDR1 DFQATT, CDR2 SNEGSKA (reference sequence). Trimming took off 1 base at V and 2 bases at J, with 12 bases between the two ends. The CDR3 is made up of 15 amino acids.

This clonotype was picked up a small number of times. This chain connects TRBV3-1 to TRBJ2-3; 9 positions agree with TRBD2. Germline assignment: CDR1 LGHDT and CDR2 YNNKEL (reference sequence). V lost 3 bases, J lost 2 bases, and 18 bases stayed unmatched. The CDR3 contains 20 residues. CDR3 nucleotides: TGTGCCAGCAGCCACCCCAAGCACGCGGAAGAGCGGGGGGACACAGATACGCAGTATTTT. Translating it yields CASSHPKHAEERGDTDTQYF.

This clonotype has at least ten counts. The chain employs TRBV4-1 and TRBJ2-4; 9 nucleotides line up with TRBD2. V shed 1 base and J 10 bases; nucleotides not matched to a gene: 8. This CDR3 comprises 15 residues. Germline values: CDR1 MGHRA, CDR2 YSYEKL. The CDR3 loop reads CASSQGSGRPWIQYF. CDR3 sequence (DNA): TGCGCCAGCAGCCAAGGAAGCGGGAGGCCTTGGATTCAGTACTTC.

This clonotype was detected ten times or more. The chain recombines TRBV3-1 with TRBJ2-7, with TRBD2 matching over 8 bases. The V segment lost 4 bases and the J segment 0 bases; nucleotides outside the gene matches: 17. The CDR3 spans 19 residues. Germline V gene lookup returns CDR1 LGHDT and CDR2 YNNKEL (reference sequence). The CDR3: CASSRRESSGEARSYEQYF. In DNA, the CDR3 is TGTGCCAGCAGCCGAAGGGAGAGTAGCGGGGAAGCCCGCTCCTACGAGCAGTACTTC.

This clonotype was counted many times. The rearrangement links TRBV7-9 to TRBJ2-3; 7 bases are a match to TRBD2. There are 16 residues in the CDR3. Looked up from germline, CDR1 is SEHNR and CDR2 is FQNEAQ (reference sequence). V was clipped by 0 bases and J by 0 bases; unmatched bases: 3. CDR3 sequence: CASSLAAGPSTDTQYF. The CDR3 DNA is TGTGCCAGCAGCTTAGCAGCGGGGCCTAGCACAGATACGCAGTATTTT.

This clonotype was counted at least ten times. The rearrangement uses TRBV7-9 and TRBJ2-7; tentatively, D is TRBD1 (5 bases). CDR1 and CDR2 from the germline V gene are SEHNR and FQNEAQ (reference sequence). Trimming took off 6 bases at V and 0 bases at J, with 18 bases between the two ends. The CDR3 totals 16 residues. Here the CDR3 reads CASRSGQGRASYEQYF. CDR3 bases: TGTGCCAGCAGATCAGGTCAGGGTAGGGCCTCCTACGAGCAGTACTTC.

In its sample, this clonotype was seen a few times. The chain is built from TRBV28 and TRBJ2-1; D is perhaps TRBD1 (6 bases). V was pared by 6 bases and J by 5 bases, with 17 bases between. CDR1 is MDHEN and CDR2 is SYDVKM in the germline V gene. This CDR3 is 15 amino acids long. The CDR3 nucleotides are TGTGCCAGCAGACCGACGACAGGCCGGAACAATGAGCAGTTCTTC. Translating gives CASRPTTGRNNEQFF.

This clonotype was observed a few times. This chain connects TRBV6-2 or TRBV6-3 to TRBJ1-1; D is unresolved. Trimming pared 4 bases from V and 1 base from J, leaving 16 bases between. The CDR3 is 16 residues long. Germline-derived CDR1 and CDR2 are MNHEY and SVGEGT. The CDR3 loop is CASSSRTFMSNTEAFF. The CDR3 DNA reads as TGTGCCAGCAGTTCACGGACTTTCATGTCGAACACTGAAGCTTTCTTT.

This sequence joins TRBV12-3 or TRBV12-4 and TRBJ1-1; D may be TRBD1 (6 bases). The CDR3 is made up of 14 amino acids. Trimming took 7 bases from V and 0 from J, leaving 12 bases between them. The CDR3, as DNA: TGTGCCAGCATCGCCCAGGGGTTGAACACTGAAGCTTTCTTT. Protein: CASIAQGLNTEAFF.

This clonotype was seen many times. This sequence joins TRBV5-4 and TRBJ2-3; D tentatively fits TRBD1 or TRBD2 (6 bases each). The V end lost 9 bases, the J end lost 4 bases, and 12 bases lay between the germline ends. This CDR3 is 12 amino acids long. Germline CDR1 SGHNT, CDR2 YYREEE (reference sequence). The CDR3 nucleotides read TGTGCCAACGGGGGCCCCGCAGATACGCAGTATTTT. Translated: CANGGPADTQYF. Together with reference TRBV5-4 and TRBJ2-3, the CDR3 gives the full variable domain: ETGVTQSPTHLIKTRGQQVTLRCSSQSGHNTVSWYQQALGQGPQFIFQYYREEENGRGNFPPRFSGLQFPNYSSELNVNALELDDSALYLCANGGPADTQYFGPGTRLTVL.

On this clonotype: Being one base from a much bigger clone, this may be a read error. The J gene is TRBJ1-1, the V gene TRBV10-3, with a tentative D call TRBD1 (5 bases). This CDR3 has 12 residues. Germline CDR1 and CDR2: ENHRY and SYGVKD. With 11 bases removed from V and 5 bases from J, the gap between germline ends came to 15 bases. The CDR3 reads CAVMPGGTEAFF. The CDR3 DNA sequence: TGTGCCGTCATGCCCGGGGGTACTGAAGCTTTCTTT.

On this clonotype: One end of the junction does not line up with germline, which may come from a read error. This rearrangement joins TRBV12-3 or TRBV12-4 to TRBJ2-3; the match to TRBD2 covers 16 bases. This CDR3 has 16 amino acids. For the CDR3, the DNA is TGTGCCAGCAGTGGGACTAGCGGGGGGGCCGGAGATACGCGGTATTTT. Protein: CASSGTSGGAGDTRYF.

J is TRBJ2-7 and V is TRBV15; TRBD1 agrees at 8 bases. The CDR3 is 16 residues long. Trimming at V came to 0 bases and at J to 4 bases, leaving 8 bases not matched to a gene. Germline CDR1 is LNHNV and CDR2 is YYDKDF (reference sequence). The CDR3 bases are TGTGCCACCAGCAGAGACAAGCGGCAGGGGGCTTACGAGCAGTACTTC. Translation: CATSRDKRQGAYEQYF.

Worth noting for this clonotype: Since a much larger clone is just one base distant, this may be a read error. The chain uses TRBV20-1 and TRBJ2-3, with D possibly TRBD2 on 5 matching bases. Germline assignment: CDR1 DFQATT and CDR2 SNEGSKA (reference sequence). V lost 5 bases, J lost 6 bases, and 21 bases lay in between. The CDR3 contains 15 residues. The CDR3 protein is CSAPNPDASPDTQYF. In DNA, the CDR3 is TGCAGTGCTCCGAACCCGGACGCTAGCCCTGATACGCAGTATTTT.

Only a few counts were recorded for this clonotype. The rearrangement joins TRBV24-1 to TRBJ2-2, with TRBD1 identical over 8 bases. Germline CDR1 and CDR2: KGHDR and SFDVKD. Trimming removed 3 bases from V and 6 bases from J; junction bases left unmatched: 8. The CDR3 totals 16 residues. CDR3 loop: CATSDRTGPHPGELFF. The CDR3 nucleotides are TGTGCCACCAGTGATAGGACAGGGCCCCACCCCGGGGAGCTGTTTTTT.

This clonotype showed up many times. The chain links TRBV27 to TRBJ1-1; 7 bases map to TRBD1. Germline V gene data show CDR1 as MNHEY and CDR2 as SMNVEV (reference sequence). J lost 4 bases, V lost 0 bases, and 11 bases had no gene match. The CDR3 is 17 residues long. CDR3 loop: CASSLSTAGGRTTEAFF. CDR3 coding DNA: TGTGCCAGCAGTTTATCGACAGCAGGGGGTCGAACCACTGAAGCTTTCTTT.

This clonotype was seen many times. V usage is TRBV4-3 and J usage is TRBJ2-7; either TRBD1 or TRBD2 may supply D (5 bases each). The germline V and J ends were trimmed by 3 bases and 2 bases, with 8 bases remaining between them. CDR1 and CDR2 from the germline V gene are LGHNA and YSLEER. The CDR3 runs 13 residues. CDR3 region: CASSQGDAYEQYF. The CDR3 bases are TGCGCCAGCAGCCAGGGGGACGCCTACGAGCAGTACTTC.

The chain links TRBV27 to TRBJ1-4; D gene ambiguous. From germline, CDR1 is MNHEY and CDR2 SMNVEV (reference sequence). The germline V and J ends were trimmed by 6 bases and 4 bases, with 9 bases remaining between them. This CDR3 has 13 residues. This CDR3 is CASSWDFNEKLFF. Written as DNA, the CDR3 is TGTGCCAGCAGCTGGGATTTTAATGAAAAACTGTTTTTT.

With regard to this clonotype: A much larger clone differs from this one at a single base, so this may be a read error. V and J are TRBV4-1 and TRBJ1-2; the D gene is possibly TRBD1 (5 bases). There are 14 residues in the CDR3. Germline V CDR1 and CDR2: MGHRA, YSYEKL. CDR3 amino acids: CASSQVGTDYGNTF. CDR3 DNA: TGCGCCAGCAGCCAAGTCGGGACGGACTATGGCAACACCTTC.

This clonotype occurred many times. The gene calls are TRBV7-9 and TRBJ2-5; D gene ambiguous. Germline V gives CDR1 SEHNR, CDR2 FQNEAQ (reference sequence). The CDR3 totals 14 residues. Trimming took 5 bases from V and 0 from J, leaving 10 bases between them. As DNA, the CDR3 is TGTGCCAGCAGCGCAGGACGCTACCAAGAGACCCAGTACTTC. This encodes CASSAGRYQETQYF.

This clonotype was detected many times. The genes are TRBV12-3 or TRBV12-4 and TRBJ1-2, with unresolved D. The V and J ends lost 8 bases and 4 bases respectively, with 14 bases between them. The CDR3 sequence is 13 residues long. The CDR3 DNA is TGTGCCAGCTCCCCCGGGTGGAGCTATGGCTACACCTTC. Protein: CASSPGWSYGYTF.

The gene calls are TRBV20-1 and TRBJ2-1; the match to TRBD2 covers 11 bases. The CDR3 runs to 16 residues. The V gene's germline CDR1 is DFQATT and CDR2 SNEGSKA (reference sequence). Unmatched junction bases numbered 9, after V lost 1 base and J lost 7 bases. The CDR3 reads CSARGKLAGASNEQFF. CDR3 DNA: TGCAGTGCTAGAGGAAAACTAGCGGGAGCGTCAAATGAGCAGTTCTTC.

This clonotype was recorded a few times. A much larger clone is a single base away; this may be a read error. The rearrangement joins TRBV30 to TRBJ2-3, with D uncertain. The germline gives CDR1 GTSNPN, CDR2 SVGIG (reference sequence). With 0 bases removed from V and 2 bases from J, the gap between germline ends came to 15 bases. This CDR3 region has 16 residues. The CDR3 nucleotides read TGTGCCTGGAGTGTACCTGGTGGCGAAGACACAGATACGCAGTATTTT. It yields the protein CAWSVPGGEDTDTQYF.

This sequence joins TRBV9 and TRBJ1-6, with a possible D match to TRBD1 (5 bases). Germline CDR1 reads SGDLS; CDR2 reads YYNGEE. Between the trimmed V and J ends, which lost 0 bases and 7 bases, there was a span of 8 bases. The CDR3 sequence is 14 residues long. CDR3 protein: CASSVEQGNSPLHF. DNA for the CDR3: TGTGCCAGCAGCGTAGAGCAGGGAAATTCACCCCTCCACTTT.